What follows are 21 T cell receptor beta chains derived from one specimen sequenced in a study of cytomegalovirus exposure and HLA in healthy donors. Some clones are missing from TCRdb's copy, which holds only in-frame ones; the method was immunoSEQ multiplex PCR. The repertoire holds about 70,000 clones, with 85% to 95% as singletons. Input material: PBMCs. These TCRs come from a man in his late teens or twenties in good health and CMV-seropositive.

The chain employs TRBV27 and TRBJ2-5; 9 nucleotides match TRBD1. This CDR3 has 14 amino acids. CDR1 is MNHEY and CDR2 is SMNVEV in the germline V gene (reference sequence). Trimming at V came to 7 bases and at J to 5 bases, leaving 8 bases not matched to a gene. CDR3 sequence (DNA): TGTGCCAGCAAAATACAGGGGGCCGGGGAGACCCAGTACTTC. Translation: CASKIQGAGETQYF.

The chain has TRBV27 and TRBJ2-3, with D possibly TRBD2 on 6 matching bases. Trimming pared 0 bases from V and 5 bases from J, leaving 15 bases between. This CDR3 is 16 amino acids long. Germline V CDR1 and CDR2: MNHEY, SMNVEV (reference sequence). In DNA, the CDR3 is TGTGCCAGCAGTTTATCGCCGGGAGTTCTCGGAGATACGCAGTATTTT. This encodes CASSLSPGVLGDTQYF.

The gene calls are TRBV5-4 and TRBJ1-1; D call uncertain. The V end was cut by 0 bases, the J end by 4 bases, with 13 bases between. In germline, CDR1 is SGHNT, CDR2 YYREEE (reference sequence). This CDR3 comprises 15 residues. CDR3 coding DNA: TGTGCCAGCAGCTTGGATGCGGGGTTGAGCACTGAAGCTTTCTTT. This sequence encodes CASSLDAGLSTEAFF.

The chain recombines TRBV6-6 with TRBJ2-2; 8 bases are shared with TRBD2. V shed 10 bases, J shed 1 base, and the junction held 8 bases outside the gene matches. This CDR3 contains 15 residues. The germline CDR1 and CDR2 sequences are MNHNY and SVGAGI (reference sequence). The chain's CDR3 is CANRAGGMNTGELFF. In nucleotides, the CDR3 is TGTGCCAACCGGGCGGGAGGTATGAACACCGGGGAGCTGTTTTTT.

The chain carries TRBV19 and TRBJ1-1, with a possible D match to TRBD1 (5 bases). CDR1 LNHDA and CDR2 SQIVND come from the germline V gene (reference sequence). The CDR3 spans 11 residues. Deletions cut 5 bases from V and 11 bases from J, with 12 bases between. This CDR3 is CASSSLAGAFF. The CDR3 nucleotides are TGTGCCAGTAGTTCCTTGGCAGGGGCTTTCTTT.

This clone was counted a few times. The chain carries TRBV11-2 and TRBJ1-2, with D maybe TRBD1 (6 bases). Germline V gene data show CDR1 as SGHAT and CDR2 as FQNNGV. This CDR3 has 18 amino acids. Trimming shortened V by 6 bases and J by 7 bases, and 30 bases separated the two germline ends. CDR3 protein: CASSNSWGEGGRTLGYTF. The CDR3 DNA is TGTGCCAGCAGTAACAGTTGGGGCGAGGGGGGGCGCACCCTTGGCTACACCTTC.

The chain employs TRBV27 and TRBJ2-7; 14 bases are a match to TRBD2. The J segment lost 6 bases and the V segment lost 3 bases, leaving 4 bases of the junction unmatched. The CDR3 runs to 15 residues. Germline V lookup: CDR1 MNHEY, CDR2 SMNVEV (reference sequence). CDR3 residues: CASSLRGLAGVEQYF. CDR3 in DNA: TGTGCCAGCAGTTTGCGGGGACTAGCGGGAGTCGAGCAGTACTTC.

V gene TRBV19 combines with J gene TRBJ2-3, with 7 bases fitting TRBD2. The CDR3 runs to 15 residues. The junction had 7 bases not matched to a gene; V was cut back by 6 bases and J by 1 base. Germline V gene sequence: CDR1 LNHDA, CDR2 SQIVND (reference sequence). CDR3 nucleotide sequence: TGTGCCAGTAGGGGCCCCCGGGGGGGCACAGATACGCAGTATTTT. Protein: CASRGPRGGTDTQYF.

The chain uses TRBV19 and TRBJ1-1, with D possibly matching TRBD1 (5 bases). The CDR3 is 12 residues long. Germline CDR1 is LNHDA and CDR2 is SQIVND (reference sequence). Trimming removed 9 bases at V and 0 bases at J, with 8 bases between. The CDR3: CASCRVNTEAFF. As DNA, the CDR3 is TGTGCCAGCTGCAGGGTGAACACTGAAGCTTTCTTT.

The chain recombines TRBV19 with TRBJ2-2; TRBD2 aligns across 14 bases. Per germline, CDR1 LNHDA and CDR2 SQIVND (reference sequence). J gave up 1 base and V 3 bases, and 4 bases lay outside the gene matches. CDR3 size: 18 residues. CDR3 nucleotides: TGTGCCAGTAGTATTCCGGGACTAGCGGGAGTGAACACCGGGGAGCTGTTTTTT. It yields the protein CASSIPGLAGVNTGELFF. The full variable domain, in which reference TRBV19 and TRBJ2-2 provide the parts outside the CDR3, is DGGITQSPKYLFRKEGQNVTLSCEQNLNHDAMYWYRQDPGQGLRLIYYSQIVNDFQKGDIAEGYSVSREKKESFPLTVTSAQKNPTAFYLCASSIPGLAGVNTGELFFGEGSRLTVL.

This clone was found once. The rearrangement uses TRBV6-1 and TRBJ2-1, with 8 nucleotides matching TRBD2. The J segment lost 2 bases and the V segment lost 6 bases, leaving 3 bases of the junction unmatched. In germline, CDR1 is MNHNS, CDR2 SASEGT. This CDR3 is 14 amino acids long. The chain's CDR3 is CASRGLAAYNEQFF. For the CDR3, the DNA is TGTGCCAGCAGAGGACTAGCCGCCTACAATGAGCAGTTCTTC.

The chain combines TRBV6-4 with TRBJ2-1, with a weak D call TRBD2 (7 bases). CDR1 is MRHNA and CDR2 is SNTAGT in the germline V gene. The CDR3 has 16 residues. Trimming took off 2 bases at V and 6 bases at J, with 17 bases between the two ends. This CDR3 reads CASSDEAGHGRNEQFF. For the CDR3, the DNA is TGTGCCAGCAGTGACGAAGCGGGACACGGGCGCAATGAGCAGTTCTTC.

The rearrangement links TRBV30 to TRBJ2-7; a possible D gene is TRBD2 (6 bases). The V end lost 8 bases, the J end lost 1 base, and 12 bases lay between the germline ends. Germline V gene data show CDR1 as GTSNPN and CDR2 as SVGIG (reference sequence). CDR3 size: 12 residues. CDR3 protein: CAGHGGSYEQYF. CDR3 coding DNA: TGTGCCGGACACGGGGGATCCTACGAGCAGTACTTC.

The gene calls are TRBV6-1 and TRBJ2-7; tentatively, D is TRBD1 (6 bases). The V gene's germline CDR1 is MNHNS and CDR2 SASEGT. This CDR3 comprises 15 residues. With 5 bases removed from V and 0 bases from J, the gap between germline ends came to 14 bases. In DNA form, the CDR3 reads TGTGCCAGCAGTCCTACGGGACACAGCTCCTACGAGCAGTACTTC. Translating gives CASSPTGHSSYEQYF.

This rearrangement joins TRBV6-1 to TRBJ2-7; 9 positions match TRBD1. The germline V gene has CDR1 MNHNS and CDR2 SASEGT. There are 14 residues in the CDR3. V was pared by 4 bases and J by 5 bases, with 6 bases of the junction left unmatched. The CDR3 protein is CASSVGTGTHEQYF. The CDR3 nucleotides read TGTGCCAGCAGTGTAGGGACAGGGACCCACGAGCAGTACTTC.

This chain connects TRBV27 to TRBJ2-7; possibly TRBD1 for D (5 bases). Deletions cut 4 bases from V and 2 bases from J, with 12 bases between. Germline assignment: CDR1 MNHEY and CDR2 SMNVEV (reference sequence). The CDR3 has 14 residues. The CDR3 protein is CASSSATVPYEQYF. The CDR3 nucleotides read TGTGCCAGCAGTTCCGCGACAGTCCCCTACGAGCAGTACTTC.

V usage is TRBV5-6 and J usage is TRBJ2-7; 8 bases agree with TRBD1. The germline CDR1 and CDR2 sequences are SGHDT and YYEEEE. V trimming: 0 bases; J trimming: 4 bases; junction bases outside the gene matches: 6. The CDR3 has 15 amino acids. The CDR3 DNA is TGTGCCAGCAGCTTGGGGCAGGGGGCGCGGTACGAGCAGTACTTC. It specifies CASSLGQGARYEQYF.

The genes are TRBV6-6 and TRBJ2-7; D perhaps matches TRBD2 (6 bases). The V end lost 0 bases, the J end lost 6 bases, and 12 bases lay between the germline ends. CDR3 size: 14 residues. Germline V gene lookup returns CDR1 MNHNY and CDR2 SVGAGI (reference sequence). The CDR3 region is CASSYSETSLEQYF. The DNA of the CDR3 is TGTGCCAGCAGTTACTCGGAGACTAGTCTCGAGCAGTACTTC.

This clone has a single count. DNA of the CDR3: TGCGCCAGCAGTGACCCCCGGGGAGGGGCCTACGAGCAGTACTTC. Its translation: CASSDPRGGAYEQYF. The genes are TRBV10-1 and TRBJ2-7; TRBD2 aligns across 7 bases. Germline assignment: CDR1 WNHNN and CDR2 SYGVQD (reference sequence). V lost 3 bases and J lost 2; bases outside the gene matches: 7. The CDR3 is 15 residues long.

V usage is TRBV11-3 and J usage is TRBJ1-4; D call uncertain. The CDR3 has 15 residues. The V and J ends lost 2 bases and 1 base respectively, with 8 bases between them. Germline CDR1 and CDR2: SGHNT and YENEEA. The CDR3 protein is CASSLKPGTNEKLFF. The CDR3 nucleotides are TGTGCCAGCAGCTTAAAACCAGGAACTAATGAAAAACTGTTTTTT.

V is TRBV18 and J is TRBJ1-4, with TRBD1 identical over 9 bases. V dropped 3 bases and J dropped 4; count of bases not matched to a gene: 6. The germline V gene has CDR1 KGHSH and CDR2 LQKENI. This CDR3 contains 16 residues. The CDR3 loop reads CASSPTTGQGNEKLFF. CDR3 nucleotides: TGTGCCAGCTCACCTACAACGGGACAGGGTAATGAAAAACTGTTTTTT.